These 11 T cell receptor beta chains came from one sample sequenced in a study of blood T cell repertoires in COVID-19. TCRdb's copy holds only in-frame clones and misses some; the assay was immunoSEQ multiplex PCR. The sample lists about 140,000 clones, almost 85% occurring once. The specimen was PBMCs or T cells enriched from blood (not recorded which). These TCRs come from a man aged 40-49 years with acute COVID-19.

The chain carries TRBV5-1 and TRBJ2-1, with 11 bases fitting TRBD2. Germline CDR1 is SGHRS and CDR2 is YFSETQ. The CDR3 extends over 15 amino acids. Losses at the gene ends were 7 bases for V and 6 bases for J; bases not matched to a gene: 9. This CDR3 is CASGLLAGAGNEQFF. DNA for the CDR3: TGCGCCAGCGGACTACTAGCGGGAGCTGGCAATGAGCAGTTCTTC.

The V call is TRBV6-5, the J call TRBJ1-1; D is perhaps TRBD1 (6 bases). CDR1 and CDR2 (germline): MNHEY, SVGAGI. The CDR3 totals 13 residues. The germline V and J ends were trimmed by 6 bases and 3 bases, with 11 bases remaining between them. The CDR3 loop is CASSRDRYTEAFF. For the CDR3, the DNA is TGTGCCAGCAGCCGCGACAGGTACACTGAAGCTTTCTTT.

The genes are TRBV6-5 and TRBJ2-2; the D gene is possibly TRBD2 (6 bases). Trimming left V 2 bases short and J 1 base short, with 11 bases between. Germline-derived CDR1 and CDR2 are MNHEY and SVGAGI. This CDR3 is 16 amino acids long. CDR3 nucleotides: TGTGCCAGCAGTTACAAGATAGCGGTGAACACCGGGGAGCTGTTTTTT. It codes for CASSYKIAVNTGELFF.

The chain has TRBV11-2 and TRBJ2-1, with a weak D call TRBD2 (7 bases). The germline V gene has CDR1 SGHAT and CDR2 FQNNGV. The CDR3 spans 13 residues. V lost 1 base, J lost 10 bases, and 11 bases lay in between. The chain's CDR3 is CASSLGGGWEQFF. CDR3 coding DNA: TGTGCCAGCAGCTTAGGGGGGGGCTGGGAGCAGTTCTTC.

This clone occurred once. The chain is built from TRBV4-3 and TRBJ1-6; D not certain. Germline CDR1 reads LGHNA; CDR2 reads YSLEER. The CDR3 runs to 16 residues. V lost 0 bases, J lost 1 base, and 7 bases lay in between. The CDR3 region is CASSQERRSYNSPLHF. Here the CDR3 DNA reads TGCGCCAGCAGCCAAGAGAGGAGGTCCTATAATTCACCCCTCCACTTT.

The chain recombines TRBV19 with TRBJ1-1; D is undetermined. With 0 bases removed from V and 6 bases from J, the gap between germline ends came to 11 bases. This CDR3 is built from 14 residues. Germline V lookup: CDR1 LNHDA, CDR2 SQIVND (reference sequence). The CDR3 sequence: CASSIEDAGAEAFF. CDR3 in DNA: TGTGCCAGTAGTATAGAGGACGCCGGGGCTGAAGCTTTCTTT.

Only one count was recorded for this clone. The chain couples TRBV6-5 to TRBJ2-7; 10 bases fit TRBD1. The V and J ends lost 8 bases and 6 bases, in that order; junction bases with no gene match: 7. The V gene's germline CDR1 is MNHEY and CDR2 SVGAGI. This CDR3 has 13 amino acids. CDR3 amino acids: CASSRDRGREQYF. DNA of the CDR3: TGTGCCAGCTCGCGGGACAGGGGTCGCGAGCAGTACTTC.

The chain joins TRBV15 to TRBJ2-7; TRBD2 is a possible D gene (7 bases). Trimming took off 0 bases at V and 6 bases at J, with 9 bases between the two ends. Germline CDR1 is LNHNV and CDR2 is YYDKDF (reference sequence). This CDR3 is 13 amino acids long. CDR3 in amino acids: CATSRDGGREQYF. Here the CDR3 DNA reads TGTGCCACCAGCAGAGACGGGGGGCGCGAGCAGTACTTC.

The rearrangement uses TRBV18 and TRBJ2-1, with D maybe TRBD1 (6 bases). Trimming took off 1 base at V and 7 bases at J, with 14 bases between the two ends. This CDR3 region has 15 residues. Per germline, CDR1 KGHSH and CDR2 LQKENI. CDR3 DNA sequence: TGTGCCAGCTCACCACTAGTACAGGGATGGAATGAGCAGTTCTTC. Encoded protein: CASSPLVQGWNEQFF. Variable domain in full (rest from reference TRBV18 and TRBJ2-1): NAGVMQNPRHLVRRRGQEARLRCSPMKGHSHVYWYRQLPEEGLKFMVYLQKENIIDESGMPKERFSAEFPKEGPSILRIQQVVRGDSAAYFCASSPLVQGWNEQFFGPGTRLTVL.

The chain employs TRBV7-2 and TRBJ2-7; 7 nucleotides line up with TRBD2. Germline CDR1 SGHTA, CDR2 FQGNSA. CDR3 length: 16 amino acids. V was clipped by 1 base and J by 4 bases; unmatched bases: 10. The CDR3 protein is CASSLGQLARGYEQYF. The CDR3 region has the DNA TGTGCCAGCAGCTTAGGCCAACTAGCGCGAGGGTACGAGCAGTACTTC.

The rearrangement uses TRBV6-5 and TRBJ1-6; 9 bases match TRBD1. CDR1 is MNHEY and CDR2 is SVGAGI in the germline V gene. The CDR3 has 13 amino acids. V was pared by 6 bases and J by 9 bases, with 3 bases of the junction left unmatched. In nucleotides, the CDR3 is TGTGCCAGCAGGCAGGACAGGGGTTCACCCCTCCACTTT. Translation gives CASRQDRGSPLHF.